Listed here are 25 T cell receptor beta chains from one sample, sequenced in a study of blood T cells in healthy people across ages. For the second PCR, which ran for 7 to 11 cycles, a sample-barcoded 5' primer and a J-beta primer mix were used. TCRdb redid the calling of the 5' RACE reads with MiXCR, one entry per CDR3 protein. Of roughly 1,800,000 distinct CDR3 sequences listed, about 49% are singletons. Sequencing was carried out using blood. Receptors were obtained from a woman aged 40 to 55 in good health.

The CDR3 sequence is CSGLGGWETQYF. The CDR3 DNA is TGCAGCGGCCTAGGGGGGTGGGAGACCCAGTACTTC. This chain uses TRBV29-1 with TRBJ2-4; D may match TRBD1 or TRBD2 (6 bases each). TRBJ2-5 matches the DNA end more closely, so the J call is doubtful. The CDR3 is 12 residues long. Germline loops: CDR1 SQVTM, CDR2 ANQGSEA.

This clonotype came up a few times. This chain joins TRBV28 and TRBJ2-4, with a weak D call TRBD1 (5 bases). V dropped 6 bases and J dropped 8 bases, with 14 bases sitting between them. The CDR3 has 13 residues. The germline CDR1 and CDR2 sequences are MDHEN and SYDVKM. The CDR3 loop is CASRQNRKDIQYF. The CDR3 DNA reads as TGTGCCAGCAGGCAAAACAGGAAGGACATTCAGTACTTC.

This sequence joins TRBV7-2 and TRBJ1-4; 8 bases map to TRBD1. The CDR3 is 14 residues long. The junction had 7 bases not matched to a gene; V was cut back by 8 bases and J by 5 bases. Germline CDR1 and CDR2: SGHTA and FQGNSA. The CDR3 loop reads CASRRGRSNEKLFF. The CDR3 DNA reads TGTGCCAGCCGCAGGGGGCGATCGAATGAAAAACTGTTTTTT.

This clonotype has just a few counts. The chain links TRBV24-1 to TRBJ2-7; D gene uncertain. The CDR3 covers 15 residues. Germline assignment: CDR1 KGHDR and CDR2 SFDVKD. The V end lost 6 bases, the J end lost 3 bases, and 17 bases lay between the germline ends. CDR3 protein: CATSLSVKWNYEQYF. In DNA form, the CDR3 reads TGTGCCACCAGTTTGTCAGTCAAATGGAACTACGAGCAGTACTTC.

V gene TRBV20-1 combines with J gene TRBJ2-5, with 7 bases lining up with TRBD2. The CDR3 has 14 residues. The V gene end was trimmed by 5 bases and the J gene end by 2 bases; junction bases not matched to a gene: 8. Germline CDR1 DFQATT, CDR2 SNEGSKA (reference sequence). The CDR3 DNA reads TGCAGTGCTCTCCGGGACTATCCACAAGAGACCCAGTACTTC. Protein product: CSALRDYPQETQYF.

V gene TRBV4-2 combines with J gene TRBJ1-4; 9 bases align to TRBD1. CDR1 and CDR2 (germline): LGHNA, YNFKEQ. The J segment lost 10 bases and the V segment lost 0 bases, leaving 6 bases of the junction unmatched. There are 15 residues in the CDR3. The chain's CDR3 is CASSQDGGQGGKLFF. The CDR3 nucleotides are TGTGCCAGCAGCCAAGATGGGGGACAGGGCGGAAAACTGTTTTTT.

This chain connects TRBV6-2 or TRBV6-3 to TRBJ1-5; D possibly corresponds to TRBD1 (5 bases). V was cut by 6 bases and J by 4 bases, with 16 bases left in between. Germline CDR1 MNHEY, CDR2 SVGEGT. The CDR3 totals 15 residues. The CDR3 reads CASRDSLVSNQPQHF. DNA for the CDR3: TGTGCCAGCAGAGACAGCCTAGTCAGTAATCAGCCCCAGCATTTT.

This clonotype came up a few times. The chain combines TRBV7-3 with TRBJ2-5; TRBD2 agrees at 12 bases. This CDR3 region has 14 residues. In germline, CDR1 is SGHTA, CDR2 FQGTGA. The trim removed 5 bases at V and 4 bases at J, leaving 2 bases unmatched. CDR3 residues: CASSETSGGETQYF. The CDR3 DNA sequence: TGTGCCAGCAGCGAGACTAGCGGGGGAGAGACCCAGTACTTC.

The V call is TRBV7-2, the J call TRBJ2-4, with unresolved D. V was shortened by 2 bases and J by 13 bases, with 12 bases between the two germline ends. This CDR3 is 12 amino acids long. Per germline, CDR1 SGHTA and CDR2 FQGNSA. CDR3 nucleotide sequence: TGTGCCAGCAGCTTATCAAGGATGGCCCAGTACTTC. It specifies CASSLSRMAQYF. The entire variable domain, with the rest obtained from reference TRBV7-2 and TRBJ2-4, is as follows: GAGVSQSPSNKVTEKGKDVELRCDPISGHTALYWYRQSLGQGLEFLIYFQGNSAPDKSGLPSDRFSAERTGGSVSTLTIQRTQQEDSAVYLCASSLSRMAQYFGAGTRLSVL.

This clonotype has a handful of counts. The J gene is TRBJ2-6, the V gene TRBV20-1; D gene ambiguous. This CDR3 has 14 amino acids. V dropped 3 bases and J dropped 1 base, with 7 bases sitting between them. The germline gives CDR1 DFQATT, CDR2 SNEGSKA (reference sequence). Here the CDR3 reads CSASLGSGANVLTF. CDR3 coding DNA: TGCAGTGCTAGTCTAGGTTCTGGGGCCAACGTCCTGACTTTC.

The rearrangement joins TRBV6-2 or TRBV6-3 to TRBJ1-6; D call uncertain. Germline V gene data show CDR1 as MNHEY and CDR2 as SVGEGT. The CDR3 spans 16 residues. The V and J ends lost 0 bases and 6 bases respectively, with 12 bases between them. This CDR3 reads CASSYSRQSANSPLHF. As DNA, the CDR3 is TGTGCCAGCAGTTACTCGAGACAATCTGCTAATTCACCCCTCCACTTT.

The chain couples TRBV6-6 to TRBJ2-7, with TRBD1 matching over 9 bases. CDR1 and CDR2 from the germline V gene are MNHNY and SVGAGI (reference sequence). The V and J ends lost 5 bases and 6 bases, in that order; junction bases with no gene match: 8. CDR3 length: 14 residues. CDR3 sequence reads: CASSTPGQGAEQYF. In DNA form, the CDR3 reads TGTGCCAGCAGTACACCGGGACAGGGAGCCGAGCAGTACTTC.

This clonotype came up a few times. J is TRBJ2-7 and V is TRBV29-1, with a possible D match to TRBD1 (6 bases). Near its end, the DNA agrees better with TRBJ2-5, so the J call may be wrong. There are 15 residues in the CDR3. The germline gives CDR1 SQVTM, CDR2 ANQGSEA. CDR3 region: CSVEVERTAGETQYF. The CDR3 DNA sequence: TGCAGCGTTGAAGTGGAAAGGACAGCAGGGGAGACCCAGTACTTC.

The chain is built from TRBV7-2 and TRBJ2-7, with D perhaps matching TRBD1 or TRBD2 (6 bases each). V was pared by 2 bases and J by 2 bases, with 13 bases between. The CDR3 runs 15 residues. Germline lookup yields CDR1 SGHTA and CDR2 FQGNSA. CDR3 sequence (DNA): TGTGCCAGCAGCTTACCGGGGGCGCTTACCTACGAGCAGTACTTC. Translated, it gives CASSLPGALTYEQYF.

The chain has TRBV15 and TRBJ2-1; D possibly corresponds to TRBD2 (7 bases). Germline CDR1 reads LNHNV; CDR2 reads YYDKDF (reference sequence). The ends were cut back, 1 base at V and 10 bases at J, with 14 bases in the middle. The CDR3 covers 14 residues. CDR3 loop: CATSRGRGAEEQFF. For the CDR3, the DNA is TGTGCCACCAGCAGAGGTCGGGGGGCCGAGGAGCAGTTCTTC.

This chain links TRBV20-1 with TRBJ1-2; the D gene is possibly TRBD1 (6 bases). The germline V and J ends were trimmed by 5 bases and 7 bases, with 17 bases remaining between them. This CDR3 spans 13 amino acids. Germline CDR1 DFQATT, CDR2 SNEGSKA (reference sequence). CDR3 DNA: TGCAGTGCTTCCATTGGGGGGGCGAGTGGCTACACCTTC. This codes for CSASIGGASGYTF.

Here the CDR3 reads CASSGRDRGLGLFF. Written as DNA, the CDR3 is TGTGCCAGCAGTGGCCGGGACAGGGGTCTCGGACTGTTTTTT. The chain recombines TRBV6-1 with TRBJ1-4; 10 bases align to TRBD1. Germline loops: CDR1 MNHNS, CDR2 SASEGT. There are 14 residues in the CDR3. After removal of 4 bases from V and 13 bases from J, the junction contained 9 bases not matched to a gene.

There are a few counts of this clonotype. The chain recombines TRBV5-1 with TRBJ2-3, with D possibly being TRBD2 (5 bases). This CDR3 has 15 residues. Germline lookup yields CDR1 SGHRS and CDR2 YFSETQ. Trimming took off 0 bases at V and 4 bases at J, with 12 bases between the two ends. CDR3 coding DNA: TGCGCCAGCAGCTTGGTCGGGGATCGTGCAGATACGCAGTATTTT. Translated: CASSLVGDRADTQYF.

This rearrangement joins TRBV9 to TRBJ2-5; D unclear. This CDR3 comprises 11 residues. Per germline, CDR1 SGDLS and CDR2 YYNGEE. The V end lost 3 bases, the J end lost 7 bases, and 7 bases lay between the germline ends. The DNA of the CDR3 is TGTGCCAGCAGCGAAAAGGGGACCCAGTACTTC. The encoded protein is CASSEKGTQYF. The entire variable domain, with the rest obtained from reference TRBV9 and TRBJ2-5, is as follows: DSGVTQTPKHLITATGQRVTLRCSPRSGDLSVYWYQQSLDQGLQFLIQYYNGEERAKGNILERFSAQQFPDLHSELNLSSLELGDSALYFCASSEKGTQYFGPGTRLLVL.

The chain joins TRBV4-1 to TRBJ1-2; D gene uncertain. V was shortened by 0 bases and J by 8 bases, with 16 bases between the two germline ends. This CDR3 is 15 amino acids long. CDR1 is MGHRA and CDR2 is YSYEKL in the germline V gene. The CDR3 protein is CASSQEDLSYDGYTF. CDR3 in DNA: TGCGCCAGCAGCCAAGAGGATCTCAGCTACGACGGCTACACCTTC.

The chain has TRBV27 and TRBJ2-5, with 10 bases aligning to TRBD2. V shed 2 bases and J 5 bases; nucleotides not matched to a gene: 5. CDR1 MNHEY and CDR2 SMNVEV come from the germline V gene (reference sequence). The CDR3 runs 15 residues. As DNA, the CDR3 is TGTGCCAGCAGTTTAAAGCGGGGGGGCCTGGAGACCCAGTACTTC. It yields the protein CASSLKRGGLETQYF.

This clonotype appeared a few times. CDR3: CASSAAGFGEQYF. As DNA, the CDR3 is TGCGCCAGCAGTGCGGCAGGGTTCGGCGAGCAGTACTTC. V is TRBV10-1 and J is TRBJ2-5; possibly TRBD1 for D (5 bases). The J call may be in error: the DNA end matches TRBJ2-7 better. CDR1 WNHNN and CDR2 SYGVQD come from the germline V gene (reference sequence). The CDR3 is 13 residues long.

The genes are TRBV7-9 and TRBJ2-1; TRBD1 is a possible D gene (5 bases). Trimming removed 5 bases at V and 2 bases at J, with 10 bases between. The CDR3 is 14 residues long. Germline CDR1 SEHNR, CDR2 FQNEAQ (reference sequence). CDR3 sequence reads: CASSTGVTYNEQFF. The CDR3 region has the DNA TGTGCCAGCAGCACAGGTGTAACCTACAATGAGCAGTTCTTC. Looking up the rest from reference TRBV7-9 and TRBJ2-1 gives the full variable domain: DTGVSQNPRHKITKRGQNVTFRCDPISEHNRLYWYRQTLGQGPEFLTYFQNEAQLEKSRLLSDRFSAERPKGSFSTLEIQRTEQGDSAMYLCASSTGVTYNEQFFGPGTRLTVL.

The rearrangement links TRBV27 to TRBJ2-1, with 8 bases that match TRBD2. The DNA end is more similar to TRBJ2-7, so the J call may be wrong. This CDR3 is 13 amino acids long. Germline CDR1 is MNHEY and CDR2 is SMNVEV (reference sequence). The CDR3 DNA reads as TGTGCCAGCCAGCGGGGGCCCTCCTACGAGCAGTACTTC. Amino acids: CASQRGPSYEQYF.

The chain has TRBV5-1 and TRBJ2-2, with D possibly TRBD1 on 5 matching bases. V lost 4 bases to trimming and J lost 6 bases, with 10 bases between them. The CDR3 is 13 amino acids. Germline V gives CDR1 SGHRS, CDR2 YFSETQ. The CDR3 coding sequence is TGCGCCAGCAGCACTCAGGGCCCCGGGGAGCTGTTTTTT. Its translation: CASSTQGPGELFF. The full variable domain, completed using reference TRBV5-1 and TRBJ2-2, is KAGVTQTPRYLIKTRGQQVTLSCSPISGHRSVSWYQQTPGQGLQFLFEYFSETQRNKGNFPGRFSGRQFSNSRSEMNVSTLELGDSALYLCASSTQGPGELFFGEGSRLTVL.